This TCR beta chain came from a study of PD-1 blockade in classical Hodgkin lymphoma. Across the study: Patients were administered nivolumab (3 mg/kg intravenously) every 2 weeks.

Study-level points and caveats: The authors have not defined what causes the repertoire differences, possibly disease activity or prior therapy. Exclusion was the outcome for patients who began nivolumab under 1 year after ASCT. Only CD4+ TCR diversity, not CD8+, had risen significantly by C4D1.

The germline gives CDR1 SGHRS, CDR2 YFSETQ. The CDR3 covers 13 residues. With V trimmed by 9 bases and J by 5 bases, 9 bases remained unmatched. This clone has only one observation. The target antigen is unknown. Each patient relapsed following autologous stem cell transplantation, and prior brentuximab vedotin exposure differed. TCRdb keeps only in-frame clones here, not all; method: immunoSEQ multiplex PCR. The table records some 21,000 clones, about four fifths of them present only once. The clonotype originates from a human donor with classical Hodgkin lymphoma. Material: peripheral blood mononuclear cells (PBMCs), obtained before the second cycle of nivolumab. This rearrangement joins TRBV5-1 to TRBJ2-7, with 9 bases fitting TRBD1. The DNA of the CDR3 is TGCGCCAATTTGACTGGACAGGGGAACGAGCAGTACTTC. Translated, it gives CANLTGQGNEQYF.